The source of this TCR beta chain is a study of blood T cells in healthy people across ages. General study findings and limits: Conclusively comparing naive with antigen-experienced cells was impossible with unsorted PBMCs. CMV status of donors was unknown, possibly confounding expanded clonotype changes.

This clonotype was counted only a few times. Antigen specificity is unknown. The use of a sample-barcoded 5' primer and a J-beta primer mix characterized a second PCR of about 6 to 12 cycles. Every sample produced at least 2.5 million CDR3-containing paired-end reads. TCRdb called the 5' RACE reads again in MiXCR, with one record for every CDR3 protein. The sample lists about 1.4 million distinct CDR3 sequences; 59% were seen once. This CDR3 is 19 amino acids long. Germline loops: CDR1 LGHNA, CDR2 YSLEER. Trimming took 0 bases from V and 0 from J; bases not matched to a gene: 12. Sequenced material: blood. The rearrangement joins TRBV4-3 to TRBJ2-7, with 9 nucleotides matching TRBD2. This sequence originates from a man between 18 and 29 years old in good health. The CDR3 protein is CASSQDISGGLLSSYEQYF. The CDR3 nucleotides are TGCGCCAGCAGCCAAGATATCAGCGGGGGGCTGCTCAGCTCCTACGAGCAGTACTTC.